The clone carrying this T cell receptor beta chain was recorded a few times. Its cognate antigen is unknown. This sample was included in a study of vaccination and CD4 T cells after COVID-19. V gave up 1 base and J gave up 7 bases, with 14 bases separating them. The CDR3 runs to 14 residues. The V gene's germline CDR1 is SGHTA and CDR2 FQGNSA. An Oncomine TCR Beta short-read assay was used to sequence the DNA from cultured CD4+ T cells. After culture, CD4+ T cells served as the source for genomic DNA extraction. TCRdb reprocessed the PCR reads with MiXCR, giving one entry per CDR3 protein. Of about 7,000 distinct CDR3 sequences detected, around 30% appear once; the ten largest clones hold roughly 35%. As to treatment: roughly ten-day PBMC culture with coronavirus spike peptide pools or control peptides (ViraFEST assay). CD4+ T-cell collection from the unexposed donor predated the COVID-19 pandemic (2011-2018).

The source of this sequence is a human donor in good health. This chain joins TRBV7-2 and TRBJ2-7; D unresolved. Sequencing was carried out using CD4+ T cells from blood, cultured in vitro. In DNA, the CDR3 is TGTGCCAGCAGCTTAGAAGGTCGGGTCCGTGAGCAGTACTTC. Residues: CASSLEGRVREQYF.